This TCR beta chain was sequenced for a study of T cell changes during pregnancy in multiple sclerosis (dated by TCRdb to about 2019). General notes on the study: Changes in the T cell repertoire over the course of pregnancy were examined in this study in women with multiple sclerosis.

The CDR3 measures 15 amino acids from cysteine to phenylalanine. The kept DNA is CDR3 alone, 45 bases in frame from the first base. Trimming at the junction amounts to 3 bases on V and 2 bases on J, and the germline ends lie 11 bases apart. From a lookup of the germline V gene (reference sequence), CDR1 and CDR2 are LNHDA and SQIVND. The library was built by means of the immunoSEQ multiplex PCR assay. TCRdb holds this immuneACCESS table with in-frame rearrangements only. Some clones are missing; in checked studies, unresolved V genes explain under half, and the rest has no known cause. The sample records fewer than 65,000 clones, more than 75% of which are singletons. The ten largest clonotypes hold 3.3% of the sample. This clone was seen a single time. What this receptor recognizes is not known. No much larger clonotype is one base removed from it; base qualities were not supplied.

This sequence uses TRBV19 and TRBJ2-1, with TRBD2 as a weak D call on 7 bases. This clonotype was obtained from a female donor in good health, enrolled as a control in a pregnancy study. Here the sequenced sample was peripheral blood, taken in the first trimester of pregnancy. The nucleotide sequence is given as TGTGCCAGTAGTATCTTGGGGGGGCCCTACAATGAGCAGTTCTTC. Its product reads: CASSILGGPYNEQFF.